These 19 T cell receptor beta chains share one sample of origin, sequenced in a study of control samples from healthy donors and cancer patients (dated by TCRdb to 2019 to 2021). Library preparation was by the immunoSEQ multiplex PCR assay. Imported from immuneACCESS, the table was reduced by TCRdb to in-frame sequences with V and J called. These copies leave out some clones; in studies compared against another copy, an unresolved V gene accounts for under half, and the cause of the remainder is not known. The sample records about 82,000 clones, 70% to 90% of which are singletons. The ten largest account for more than 15% of the sample. Sample: blood. Receptor source: a man aged 45-65 years in good health.

The genes are TRBV5-1 and TRBJ1-5; D remains unclear. Germline lookup yields CDR1 SGHRS and CDR2 YFSETQ. The V end was cut by 1 base, the J end by 1 base, with 9 bases between. This CDR3 is built from 15 residues. The CDR3 region is CASSLYGRSNQPQHF. The CDR3 DNA is TGCGCCAGCAGCTTGTACGGCCGAAGCAATCAGCCCCAGCATTTT.

The rearrangement joins TRBV24-1 to TRBJ1-2; unclear D gene. Germline CDR1 reads KGHDR; CDR2 reads SFDVKD. V was trimmed by 5 bases and J by 8 bases, leaving 14 bases between them. There are 13 residues in the CDR3. CDR3 DNA sequence: TGTGCCACCAGTGTAGGGAGCAAAGACGGCTACACCTTC. Its translation: CATSVGSKDGYTF.

As DNA, the CDR3 is TGTGCCAGCAGCGGCGGGACGGAAGACTTTTATGGCTACACCTTC. Translated, it gives CASSGGTEDFYGYTF. The rearrangement uses TRBV5-5 and TRBJ1-2; possible D gene TRBD1, 5 bases. V lost 4 bases, J lost 5 bases, and 18 bases lay in between. Germline-derived CDR1 and CDR2 are SGHKS and YYEKEE (reference sequence). The CDR3 consists of 15 residues. Using reference TRBV5-5 and TRBJ1-2 for the parts outside the CDR3, the full variable domain is DAGVTQSPTHLIKTRGQQVTLRCSPISGHKSVSWYQQVLGQGPQFIFQYYEKEERGRGNFPDRFSARQFPNYSSELNVNALLLGDSALYLCASSGGTEDFYGYTFGSGTRLTVV.

V usage is TRBV9 and J usage is TRBJ1-2, with D perhaps TRBD1 (5 bases). The ends were cut back, 6 bases at V and 8 bases at J, with 17 bases in the middle. Germline V gene lookup returns CDR1 SGDLS and CDR2 YYNGEE. The CDR3 covers 13 residues. CDR3 sequence reads: CASKPGLGWGYTF. The CDR3, as DNA: TGTGCCAGCAAACCGGGACTCGGGTGGGGCTACACCTTC.

The J gene is TRBJ1-2, the V gene TRBV19; unclear D gene. The germline V and J ends were trimmed by 9 bases and 5 bases, with 28 bases remaining between them. Germline lookup yields CDR1 LNHDA and CDR2 SQIVND (reference sequence). This CDR3 comprises 17 residues. CDR3 loop: CASHSALTTESFYGYTF. The CDR3 DNA reads as TGTGCCAGCCATTCAGCCCTTACGACGGAAAGTTTTTATGGCTACACCTTC.

The genes are TRBV6-5 and TRBJ2-7; D gene unclear. The CDR3 extends over 14 amino acids. In germline, CDR1 is MNHEY, CDR2 SVGAGI. With 0 bases removed from V and 6 bases from J, the gap between germline ends came to 12 bases. The CDR3 bases are TGTGCCAGCAGTTACTCGAGACTCTCCGGCGAGCAGTACGTC. Its translation: CASSYSRLSGEQYV.

The table lists this clone with a count of one. The rearrangement links TRBV5-1 to TRBJ2-7, with D perhaps TRBD1 or TRBD2 (5 bases each). From germline, CDR1 is SGHRS and CDR2 YFSETQ. V was pared by 5 bases and J by 2 bases, with 11 bases between. The CDR3 runs to 13 residues. The CDR3: CASRRAGTYEQYV. The CDR3 nucleotides are TGCGCCAGCAGGCGGGCAGGGACCTACGAGCAGTACGTC.

The chain combines TRBV30 with TRBJ1-1; a weak D match, TRBD1 (5 bases). The CDR3 has 13 residues. V was pared by 5 bases and J by 4 bases, with 14 bases between. Germline CDR1 reads GTSNPN; CDR2 reads SVGIG (reference sequence). CDR3 coding DNA: TGTGCCTGGGACCCAGGGTGGGGCACTGAAGCTTTCTTT. This translates into CAWDPGWGTEAFF.

The chain has TRBV15 and TRBJ2-1, with a tentative D call TRBD1 (7 bases). Trimming left V 1 base short and J 9 bases short, with 19 bases between. Germline CDR1 LNHNV, CDR2 YYDKDF (reference sequence). This CDR3 region has 16 residues. In DNA form, the CDR3 reads TGTGCCACCAGCAGAGGACGACAGGGAGGAATCGGTGAGCAGTTCTTC. Translating it yields CATSRGRQGGIGEQFF. The variable domain in full, completed from reference TRBV15 and TRBJ2-1, reads DAMVIQNPRYQVTQFGKPVTLSCSQTLNHNVMYWYQQKSSQAPKLLFHYYDKDFNNEADTPDNFQSRRPNTSFCFLDIRSPGLGDTAMYLCATSRGRQGGIGEQFFGPGTRLTVL.

This rearrangement joins TRBV30 to TRBJ2-6, with D possibly matching TRBD1 (5 bases). There are 14 residues in the CDR3. Germline V gene lookup returns CDR1 GTSNPN and CDR2 SVGIG (reference sequence). V lost 1 base, J lost 4 bases, and 8 bases lay in between. For the CDR3, the DNA is TGTGCCTGGAGTGCAGGGATCGGGGCCAACGTCCTGACTTTC. Translation: CAWSAGIGANVLTF.

The chain recombines TRBV3-1 (or the pseudogene TRBV3-2) with TRBJ1-1; 9 positions agree with TRBD1. With V trimmed by 4 bases and J by 1 base, 19 bases remained unmatched. Germline V CDR1 and CDR2: LGHDT, YNNKEL (reference sequence). The CDR3 has 20 amino acids. The CDR3 loop is CASSPIPGQGTGDWNTEAFF. CDR3 coding DNA: TGTGCCAGCAGCCCGATCCCCGGACAGGGGACGGGGGATTGGAACACTGAAGCTTTCTTT.

This chain joins TRBV4-1 and TRBJ2-7; D is undetermined. There are 19 residues in the CDR3. CDR1 and CDR2 from the germline V gene are MGHRA and YSYEKL. Trimming pared 0 bases from V and 5 bases from J, leaving 26 bases between. The CDR3 is CASSQDFKRAPLVVHEQYF. In DNA form, the CDR3 reads TGCGCCAGCAGCCAAGATTTTAAAAGGGCCCCTCTAGTAGTCCACGAGCAGTACTTC.

This sequence joins TRBV4-1 and TRBJ2-1; a weak D match, TRBD1 (5 bases). The CDR3 extends over 17 amino acids. The V gene lost 1 base and the J gene lost 7 bases, with 20 bases spanning the gap. Germline-derived CDR1 and CDR2 are MGHRA and YSYEKL. DNA of the CDR3: TGCGCCAGCAGCCAAGGGGGCGATGGGGAAACGTGGAATGAGCAGTTCTTC. This gives the protein CASSQGGDGETWNEQFF.

The chain couples TRBV12-1 to TRBJ1-3. TRBV12-1 is a pseudogene. The CDR3 runs 16 residues. The CDR3: CASSSPRAGIGNTIYF. The CDR3 region has the DNA TGTGCCAGCAGCTCCCCGCGGGCAGGGATTGGAAACACCATATATTTT.

Of note for this clone: A read error may account for a junction end that differs from germline. The J gene is TRBJ2-3, the V gene TRBV5-1, with D possibly matching TRBD2 (5 bases). This CDR3 region has 15 residues. Germline V gives CDR1 SGHRS, CDR2 YFSETQ. CDR3 coding DNA: TGTGCCAGCAGCTATGGTCGACTATACACAGATACGCAGTATTTT. This codes for CASSYGRLYTDTQYF.

The chain uses TRBV7-2 and TRBJ1-2; TRBD1 matches 7 bases. The V gene end was trimmed by 1 base and the J gene end by 6 bases; junction bases not matched to a gene: 8. This CDR3 comprises 15 residues. Per germline, CDR1 SGHTA and CDR2 FQGNSA. CDR3 sequence (DNA): TGTGCCAGCAGCTTAGAGGGCAGGGGGAGCAATGGCTACACCTTC. Translation: CASSLEGRGSNGYTF.

The chain employs TRBV5-6 and TRBJ2-1; the match to TRBD2 covers 7 bases. V was clipped by 4 bases and J by 9 bases; unmatched bases: 7. The CDR3 consists of 13 residues. CDR1 and CDR2 (germline): SGHDT, YYEEEE. CDR3 DNA: TGTGCCAGCAGCATGGGGACTACGGGTGAGCAGTTCTTC. Residues: CASSMGTTGEQFF.

The CDR3 coding sequence is TGTGCCAGCAGCTCCACTCCTGGGGGGGCTGAAGCTTTCTTT. Its protein product is CASSSTPGGAEAFF. The chain is built from TRBV7-2 and TRBJ1-1; perhaps TRBD1 as D (5 bases). Trimming left V 4 bases short and J 6 bases short, with 15 bases between. Germline V gives CDR1 SGHTA, CDR2 FQGNSA. The CDR3 sequence is 14 residues long.

This clone showed up just once. This rearrangement joins TRBV5-1 to TRBJ1-1, with D possibly being TRBD1 (6 bases). V dropped 5 bases and J dropped 0 bases, with 20 bases sitting between them. This CDR3 comprises 17 residues. Per germline, CDR1 SGHRS and CDR2 YFSETQ. CDR3 amino acids: CASRRWTEDRLNTEAFF. CDR3 coding DNA: TGCGCCAGCAGGCGTTGGACAGAGGACAGATTGAACACTGAAGCTTTCTTT.